One sample yielded the 8 T cell receptor beta chains listed below, sequenced in a study of blood T cell repertoires in COVID-19. Using immunoSEQ multiplex PCR, the repertoire was profiled, and TCRdb retains in-frame clones only, with some absent. The table lists some 200,000 clones, 78% of them singletons. Sequenced material: PBMCs or T cells enriched from blood (not recorded which). These receptors all come from a woman in her forties or fifties who had recovered from COVID-19.

V is TRBV30 and J is TRBJ2-5; D might be TRBD1 (6 bases). CDR1 GTSNPN and CDR2 SVGIG come from the germline V gene (reference sequence). V lost 2 bases to trimming and J lost 1 base, with 11 bases between them. This CDR3 comprises 14 residues. CDR3 protein: CAWSSGTLQETQYF. The CDR3 region has the DNA TGTGCCTGGAGTTCCGGGACACTCCAAGAGACCCAGTACTTC.

V usage is TRBV7-2 and J usage is TRBJ1-1; the D is unclear. The CDR3 runs to 12 residues. CDR1 and CDR2 from the germline V gene are SGHTA and FQGNSA. V was clipped by 5 bases and J by 6 bases, with 10 bases between them. CDR3 coding DNA: TGTGCCAGCAGCCCTCGTCCTCCTGAAGCTTTCTTT. Protein sequence: CASSPRPPEAFF. The full variable domain, completed using reference TRBV7-2 and TRBJ1-1, is GAGVSQSPSNKVTEKGKDVELRCDPISGHTALYWYRQSLGQGLEFLIYFQGNSAPDKSGLPSDRFSAERTGGSVSTLTIQRTQQEDSAVYLCASSPRPPEAFFGQGTRLTVV.

This rearrangement joins TRBV28 to TRBJ1-1; 10 bases map to TRBD1. Germline values: CDR1 MDHEN, CDR2 SYDVKM. V lost 6 bases and J lost 4; bases outside the gene matches: 8. This CDR3 is built from 15 residues. The CDR3 DNA follows: TGTGCCAGCAGCCTGGTGACAGGGGGCCCCACTGAAGCTTTCTTT. Its translation is CASSLVTGGPTEAFF.

This chain links TRBV7-9 with TRBJ1-4; D is unclear. The CDR3 spans 14 residues. Trimming left V 7 bases short and J 3 bases short, with 12 bases between. Germline V gene data show CDR1 as SEHNR and CDR2 as FQNEAQ (reference sequence). The CDR3: CASKKETSNEKLFF. The CDR3 region has the DNA TGTGCCAGCAAAAAAGAGACATCTAATGAAAAACTGTTTTTT.

The rearrangement links TRBV4-3 to TRBJ2-7; TRBD2 aligns across 11 bases. J gave up 1 base and V 0 bases, and 8 bases lay outside the gene matches. The CDR3 runs 18 residues. Germline lookup yields CDR1 LGHNA and CDR2 YSLEER. The CDR3 region is CASSQEAAGTSGSYEQYF. CDR3 nucleotides: TGCGCCAGCAGCCAAGAAGCAGCCGGGACTAGCGGTTCCTACGAGCAGTACTTC.

This rearrangement joins TRBV19 to TRBJ2-2; D uncertain. Germline lookup yields CDR1 LNHDA and CDR2 SQIVND (reference sequence). The CDR3 is 17 residues long. The V end lost 8 bases, the J end lost 0 bases, and 19 bases lay between the germline ends. For the CDR3, the DNA is TGTGCCAGTGTAAGACGCGGTTCCGGCGCGAACACCGGGGAGCTGTTTTTT. Translated, it gives CASVRRGSGANTGELFF.

The genes are TRBV27 and TRBJ1-1; no reliable D call. V gave up 2 bases and J gave up 1 base, with 11 bases separating them. This CDR3 is built from 15 residues. Germline V lookup: CDR1 MNHEY, CDR2 SMNVEV (reference sequence). For the CDR3, the DNA is TGTGCCAGCAGTTTAAGGCCAGCGGGGAACACTGAAGCTTTCTTT. Translating it yields CASSLRPAGNTEAFF.

This clone was picked up a small number of times. The chain is built from TRBV6-6 and TRBJ1-2; D may be TRBD1 (6 bases). Germline assignment: CDR1 MNHNY and CDR2 SVGAGI (reference sequence). The CDR3 contains 13 residues. Deletions cut 6 bases from V and 8 bases from J, with 16 bases between. The CDR3 bases are TGTGCCAGCAGCCAGCCGACAGGTTTGGGCTACACCTTC. Its translation is CASSQPTGLGYTF.